A selection of T cell receptor beta chains follows, all from one sample in a study of blood T cell repertoires in COVID-19. The repertoire was sequenced with immunoSEQ multiplex PCR; TCRdb's copy has only in-frame clones and lacks some. Among about 320,000 clones listed, roughly 88% were seen once. The sequencing sample was made of PBMCs or T cells enriched from blood (not recorded which). The receptor source for this set is a man aged 25 to 40 who had recovered from COVID-19. Each CDR3 is given with its conserved first and last residue. D genes are given only for firm matches. Not every row has a clone size; where given, it reads once, few, many or a size class.

J,size,V,D,DNA,CDR3
TRBJ2-4,once,TRBV6-5,NA,TGTGCCATCCGGGACTCAGAAACCAAAAACATTCAGTACTTC,CAIRDSETKNIQYF
TRBJ1-1,NA,TRBV7-9,NA,TGTGCCAGCAGCCTTGACATGAACACTGAAGCTTTCTTT,CASSLDMNTEAFF
TRBJ1-2,NA,TRBV28,NA,TGTGCCAGCAGTTTGAGCGGGTCCGATGGTGGCTACACCTTC,CASSLSGSDGGYTF
TRBJ2-7,NA,TRBV11-1,NA,TGTGCCAGCAGCTTAGCGGTGACGGGCTCCTACGAGCAGTACTTC,CASSLAVTGSYEQYF
TRBJ2-7,NA,TRBV5-5,NA,TGTGCCAGCAGCTTGGGACGGGACAAGAGAAACGAGCAGTACTTC,CASSLGRDKRNEQYF
TRBJ1-6,few,TRBV28,TRBD1,TGTGCCAGCAGGGGGACAGTAGGTGACAGGGGAGGTTCACCCCTCCACTTT,CASRGTVGDRGGSPLHF
TRBJ1-6,NA,TRBV19,NA,TGTGCCAGTAGTATTGGGGGGACCGGTTCACCCCTCCACTTT,CASSIGGTGSPLHF
TRBJ1-1,once,TRBV14,NA,TGTGCCAGCAGCCAAGATTTGGGGAGAGGGTCTTTCTTT,CASSQDLGRGSFF
TRBJ1-5,NA,TRBV15,TRBD1,TGTGCCACCAGCAGATTTCCGGGACAGGGGAATCAGCCCCAGCATTTT,CATSRFPGQGNQPQHF
TRBJ1-4,NA,TRBV12-3/TRBV12-4,NA,TGTGCCAGCAGCAGGGGCCTCGGATTGGCACTGTTTTTT,CASSRGLGLALFF
TRBJ1-1,NA,TRBV9,TRBD1,TGTGCCAGCAGCCATACAGGGGGGAACACTGAAGCTTTCTTT,CASSHTGGNTEAFF
TRBJ2-7,NA,TRBV21-1,NA,TGTGCCAGCAGCAAAGAGGGACAGTATTACGAGCAGTACTTC,CASSKEGQYYEQYF
TRBJ1-4,NA,TRBV7-2,NA,TGTGCCAGCAGCTTAGTGGCCCAGGGGTGGGGTGAAAAACTGTTTTTT,CASSLVAQGWGEKLFF
TRBJ1-4,once,TRBV5-1,NA,TGCGCCAGCAGCTTAGACAGGACCGATGAAAAACTGTTTTTT,CASSLDRTDEKLFF
TRBJ1-1,NA,TRBV5-1,NA,TGCGCCAGCAGCTTGGTTCCAGGAGGCACTGAAGCTTTCTTT,CASSLVPGGTEAFF
TRBJ2-3,NA,TRBV5-1,NA,TGCGCCAGCAGCTACCGACAGGTCTCAGATACGCAGTATTTT,CASSYRQVSDTQYF
TRBJ1-4,NA,TRBV7-2,NA,TGTGCCAGCAGCTTAGAGTGGAGGTCCACTAATGAAAAACTGTTTTTT,CASSLEWRSTNEKLFF
TRBJ2-7,NA,TRBV27,TRBD2,TGTGCCAGCAGTTCACAACTAGCGGGGAATTACGAGCAGTACTTC,CASSSQLAGNYEQYF
TRBJ1-1,NA,TRBV30,TRBD1,TGTGCCTGGGAGACAGGGGAGGTCACTGAAGCTTTCTTT,CAWETGEVTEAFF
TRBJ1-6,few,TRBV2,TRBD1,TGTGCCAGTACACAGGGGAGGAATAATTCACCCCTCCACTTT,CASTQGRNNSPLHF
TRBJ2-2,once,TRBV4-1,TRBD2,TGCGCCAGCAGCTCGGGACTAGCGGGGCCGAACACCGGGGAGCTGTTTTTT,CASSSGLAGPNTGELFF
TRBJ1-4,NA,TRBV6-1,TRBD1,TGTGCCAGCAGTGAAAGCCAGGGGGCCTATGAAAAACTGTTTTTT,CASSESQGAYEKLFF
TRBJ2-2,once,TRBV29-1,NA,TGCAGCGTTGAAGGCAGATACACCGGGGAGCTGTTTTTT,CSVEGRYTGELFF
TRBJ2-7,NA,TRBV7-9,NA,TGTGCCAGCAGCCTTGGGACAAATTCCTACGAGCAGTACTTC,CASSLGTNSYEQYF
TRBJ1-5,NA,TRBV7-2,NA,TGTGCCAGCAGCACCGGTCCAGGGAAGAGCCATCAGCCCCAGCATTTT,CASSTGPGKSHQPQHF
TRBJ1-1,NA,TRBV5-1,TRBD1,TGCGCCAGCAGCTTGGAACAGGGGGCGAATGAAGCTTTCTTT,CASSLEQGANEAFF